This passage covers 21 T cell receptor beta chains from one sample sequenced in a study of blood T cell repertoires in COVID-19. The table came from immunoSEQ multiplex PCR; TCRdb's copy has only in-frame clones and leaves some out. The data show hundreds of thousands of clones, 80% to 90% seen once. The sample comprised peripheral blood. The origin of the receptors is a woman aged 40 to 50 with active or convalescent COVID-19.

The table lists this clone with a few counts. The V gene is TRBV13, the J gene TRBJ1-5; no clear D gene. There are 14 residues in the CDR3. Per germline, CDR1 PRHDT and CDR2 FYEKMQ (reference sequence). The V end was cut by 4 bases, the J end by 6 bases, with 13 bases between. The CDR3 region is CASSSRRGGQPQHF. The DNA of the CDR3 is TGTGCCAGCAGCTCCCGACGAGGCGGTCAGCCCCAGCATTTT.

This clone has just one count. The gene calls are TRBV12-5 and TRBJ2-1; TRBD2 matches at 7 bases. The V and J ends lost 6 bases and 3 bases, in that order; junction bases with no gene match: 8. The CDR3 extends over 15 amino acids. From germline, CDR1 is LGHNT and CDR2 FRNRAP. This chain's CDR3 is CASGPASGNYNEQFF. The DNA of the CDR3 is TGTGCTAGTGGACCTGCAAGCGGGAACTACAATGAGCAGTTCTTC.

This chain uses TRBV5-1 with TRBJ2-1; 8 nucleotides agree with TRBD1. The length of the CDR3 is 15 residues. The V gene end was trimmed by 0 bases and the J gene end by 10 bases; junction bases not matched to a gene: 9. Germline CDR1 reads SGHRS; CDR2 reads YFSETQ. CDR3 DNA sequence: TGCGCCAGCAGCTTGGGACAGGGGACCCGATACGAGCAGTTCTTC. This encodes CASSLGQGTRYEQFF.

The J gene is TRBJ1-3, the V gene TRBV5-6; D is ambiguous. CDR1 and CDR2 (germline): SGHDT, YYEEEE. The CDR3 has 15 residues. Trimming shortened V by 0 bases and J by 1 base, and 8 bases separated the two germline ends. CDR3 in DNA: TGTGCCAGCAGCTTGGTAGCGGCTTCTGGAAACACCATATATTTT. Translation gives CASSLVAASGNTIYF.

The CDR3 nucleotides read TGTGCCACCAGTGATTTAGGAGATAGCGGGACCACAGATACGCAGTATTTT. It translates to CATSDLGDSGTTDTQYF. The V gene is TRBV24-1, the J gene TRBJ2-3, with TRBD2 matching over 8 bases. The V segment lost 1 base and the J segment 2 bases; nucleotides outside the gene matches: 7. Germline CDR1 is KGHDR and CDR2 is SFDVKD. The CDR3 covers 17 residues.

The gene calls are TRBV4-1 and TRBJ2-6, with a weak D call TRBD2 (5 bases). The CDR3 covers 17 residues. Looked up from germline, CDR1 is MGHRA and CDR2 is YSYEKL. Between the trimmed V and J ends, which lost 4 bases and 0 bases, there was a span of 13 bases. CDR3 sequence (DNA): TGCGCCAGCAGCCCCTTAGGAGAGGGCTCTGGGGCCAACGTCCTGACTTTC. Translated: CASSPLGEGSGANVLTF.

As DNA, the CDR3 is TGTGCCAGCAGCTTAGCCAGGGGGCATAGCACAGATACGCAGTATTTT. It translates to CASSLARGHSTDTQYF. The chain uses TRBV7-2 and TRBJ2-3; TRBD1 agrees at 8 bases. Germline CDR1 reads SGHTA; CDR2 reads FQGNSA. The CDR3 totals 16 residues. V was pared by 0 bases and J by 0 bases, with 2 bases of the junction left unmatched.

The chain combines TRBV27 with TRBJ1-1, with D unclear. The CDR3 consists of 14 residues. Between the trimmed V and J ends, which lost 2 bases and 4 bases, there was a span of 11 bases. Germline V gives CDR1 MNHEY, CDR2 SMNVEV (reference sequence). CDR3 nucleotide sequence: TGTGCCAGCAGTTTAGGGGTCGGAGGCACTGAAGCTTTCTTT. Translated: CASSLGVGGTEAFF.

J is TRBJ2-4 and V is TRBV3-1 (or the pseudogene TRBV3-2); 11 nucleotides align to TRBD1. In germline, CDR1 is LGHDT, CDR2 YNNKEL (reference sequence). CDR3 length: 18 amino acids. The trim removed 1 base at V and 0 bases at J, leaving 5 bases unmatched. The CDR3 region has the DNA TGTGCCAGCAGCCAAGTGGGACAGGGGGTGCTAGCCAAAAACATTCAGTACTTC. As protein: CASSQVGQGVLAKNIQYF.

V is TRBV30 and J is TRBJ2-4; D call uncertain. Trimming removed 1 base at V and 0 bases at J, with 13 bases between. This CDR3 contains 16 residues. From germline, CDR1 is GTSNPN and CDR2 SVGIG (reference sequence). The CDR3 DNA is TGTGCCTGGAGTGGCCGTTTATTACTAGCCAAAAACATTCAGTACTTC. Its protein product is CAWSGRLLLAKNIQYF.

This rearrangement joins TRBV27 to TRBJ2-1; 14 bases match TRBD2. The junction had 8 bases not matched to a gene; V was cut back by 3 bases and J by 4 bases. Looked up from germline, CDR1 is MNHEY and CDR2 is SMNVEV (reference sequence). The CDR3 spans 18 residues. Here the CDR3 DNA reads TGTGCCAGCAGTTTGGGACTAGCGGGAGTATTAGGGTACAATGAGCAGTTCTTC. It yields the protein CASSLGLAGVLGYNEQFF.

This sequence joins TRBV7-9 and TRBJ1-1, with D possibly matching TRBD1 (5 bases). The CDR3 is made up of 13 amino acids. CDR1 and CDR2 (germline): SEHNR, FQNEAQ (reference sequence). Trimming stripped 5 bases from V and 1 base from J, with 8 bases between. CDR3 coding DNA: TGTGCCAGCAGCCTAACAGGGAACACTGAAGCTTTCTTT. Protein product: CASSLTGNTEAFF. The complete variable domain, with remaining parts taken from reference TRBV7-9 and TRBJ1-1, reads DTGVSQNPRHKITKRGQNVTFRCDPISEHNRLYWYRQTLGQGPEFLTYFQNEAQLEKSRLLSDRFSAERPKGSFSTLEIQRTEQGDSAMYLCASSLTGNTEAFFGQGTRLTVV.

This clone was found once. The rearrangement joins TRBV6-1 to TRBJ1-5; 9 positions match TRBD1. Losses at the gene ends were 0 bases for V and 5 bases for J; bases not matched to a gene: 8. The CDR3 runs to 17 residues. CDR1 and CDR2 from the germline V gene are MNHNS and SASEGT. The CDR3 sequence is CASSEAWTGAHYQPQHF. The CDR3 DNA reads TGTGCCAGCAGTGAAGCCTGGACAGGGGCCCACTATCAGCCCCAGCATTTT.

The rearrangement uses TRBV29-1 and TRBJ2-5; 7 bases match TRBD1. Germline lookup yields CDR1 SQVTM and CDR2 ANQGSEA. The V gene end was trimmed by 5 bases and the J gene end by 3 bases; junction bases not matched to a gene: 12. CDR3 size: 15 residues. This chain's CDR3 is CSVRTPGTDEETQYF. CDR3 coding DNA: TGCAGCGTTAGAACTCCCGGGACAGATGAAGAGACCCAGTACTTC. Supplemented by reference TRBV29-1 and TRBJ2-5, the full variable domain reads SAVISQKPSRDICQRGTSLTIQCQVDSQVTMMFWYRQQPGQSLTLIATANQGSEATYESGFVIDKFPISRPNLTFSTLTVSNMSPEDSSIYLCSVRTPGTDEETQYFGPGTRLLVL.

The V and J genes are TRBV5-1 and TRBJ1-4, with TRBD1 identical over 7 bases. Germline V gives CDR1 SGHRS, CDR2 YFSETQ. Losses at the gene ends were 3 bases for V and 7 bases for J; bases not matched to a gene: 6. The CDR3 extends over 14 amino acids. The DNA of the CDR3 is TGCGCCAGCAGCTCGGGGCAGGGGGGTGAAAAACTGTTTTTT. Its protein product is CASSSGQGGEKLFF.

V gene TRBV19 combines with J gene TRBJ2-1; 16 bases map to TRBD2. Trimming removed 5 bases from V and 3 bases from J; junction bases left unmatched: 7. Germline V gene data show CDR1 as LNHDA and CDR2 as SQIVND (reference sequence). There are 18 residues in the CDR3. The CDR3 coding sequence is TGTGCCAGTAGTCCGGGACTAGCGGGAGGGTCCGGCTACAATGAGCAGTTCTTC. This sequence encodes CASSPGLAGGSGYNEQFF.

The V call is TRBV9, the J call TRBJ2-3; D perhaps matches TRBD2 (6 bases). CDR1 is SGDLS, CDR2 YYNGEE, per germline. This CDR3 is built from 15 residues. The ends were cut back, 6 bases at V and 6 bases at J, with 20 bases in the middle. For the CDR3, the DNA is TGTGCCAGCACCTTTCAAGAGTCGGGAGCGGATACGCAGTATTTT. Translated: CASTFQESGADTQYF.

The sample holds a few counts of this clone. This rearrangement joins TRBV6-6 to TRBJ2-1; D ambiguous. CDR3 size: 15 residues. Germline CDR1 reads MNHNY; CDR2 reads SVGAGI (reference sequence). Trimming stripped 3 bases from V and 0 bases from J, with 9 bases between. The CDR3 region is CASSYRVSSYNEQFF. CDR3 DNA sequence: TGTGCCAGCAGTTATCGGGTGAGCTCCTACAATGAGCAGTTCTTC.

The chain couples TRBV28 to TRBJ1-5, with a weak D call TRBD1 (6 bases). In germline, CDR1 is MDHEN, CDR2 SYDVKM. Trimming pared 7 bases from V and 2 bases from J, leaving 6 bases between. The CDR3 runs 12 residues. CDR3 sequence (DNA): TGTGCCAGCAACAGGGGCAATCAGCCCCAGCATTTT. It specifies CASNRGNQPQHF. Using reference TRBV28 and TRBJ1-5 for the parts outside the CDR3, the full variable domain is DVKVTQSSRYLVKRTGEKVFLECVQDMDHENMFWYRQDPGLGLRLIYFSYDVKMKEKGDIPEGYSVSREKKERFSLILESASTNQTSMYLCASNRGNQPQHFGDGTRLSIL.

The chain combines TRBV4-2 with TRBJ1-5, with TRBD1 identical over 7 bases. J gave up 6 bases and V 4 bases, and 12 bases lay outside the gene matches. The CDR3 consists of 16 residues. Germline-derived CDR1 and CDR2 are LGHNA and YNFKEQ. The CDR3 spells CASSLNRDSLSQPQHF. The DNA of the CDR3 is TGTGCCAGCAGCCTAAACCGGGACAGCCTCTCTCAGCCCCAGCATTTT.

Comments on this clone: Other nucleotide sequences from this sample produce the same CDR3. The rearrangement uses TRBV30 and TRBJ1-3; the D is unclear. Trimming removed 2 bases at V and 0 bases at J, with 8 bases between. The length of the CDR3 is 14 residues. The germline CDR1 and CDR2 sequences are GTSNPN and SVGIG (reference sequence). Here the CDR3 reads CAWSRGSSGNTIYF. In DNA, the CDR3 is TGTGCCTGGAGTAGAGGGAGCTCTGGAAACACCATATATTTT. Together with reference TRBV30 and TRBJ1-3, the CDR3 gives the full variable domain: SQTIHQWPATLVQPVGSPLSLECTVEGTSNPNLYWYRQAAGRGLQLLFYSVGIGQISSEVPQNLSASRPQDRQFILSSKKLLLSDSGFYLCAWSRGSSGNTIYFGEGSWLTVV.